The source of this T cell receptor (beta chain) is a study of shared clonotypes between healthy human individuals. The method was immunoSEQ multiplex PCR; TCRdb's version includes in-frame clones alone and lacks a portion of them. The sample lists 1.6 million or so clones, approximately 98.5% occurring once. Overall study results and limits: Non-shared clonotypes showed lower generation probabilities than clonotypes common to all four donors. The study sampled only blood, and tissue repertoires likely differ. Larger estimated richness was generally recorded for naive subsets relative to memory subsets.

CDR1 LGHNA and CDR2 YSLEER come from the germline V gene. CDR3 length: 15 residues. V lost 4 bases and J 4 bases, leaving 13 bases between the germline ends. In the case of this clone: The antigen is undetermined.

The source of this sequence is a young man in good health. The chain is built from TRBV4-3 and TRBJ2-2; D unresolved. The sequencing sample was made of naive CD4+ T cells sorted from blood. Subset in this sample: CD45RA+ positively selected. The chain's CDR3 is CASSRTSISTGELFF. CDR3 DNA: TGCGCCAGCAGCCGTACCTCAATTTCCACCGGGGAGCTGTTTTTT.